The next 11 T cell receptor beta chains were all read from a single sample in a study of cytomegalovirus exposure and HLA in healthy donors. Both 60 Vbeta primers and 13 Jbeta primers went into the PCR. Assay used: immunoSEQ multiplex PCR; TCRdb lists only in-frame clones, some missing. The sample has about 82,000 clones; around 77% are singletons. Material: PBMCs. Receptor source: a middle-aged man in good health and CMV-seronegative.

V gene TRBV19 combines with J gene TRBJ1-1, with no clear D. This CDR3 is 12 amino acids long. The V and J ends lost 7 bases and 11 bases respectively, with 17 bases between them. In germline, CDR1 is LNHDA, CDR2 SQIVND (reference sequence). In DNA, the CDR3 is TGTGCCAGTAAGTCAGGCCCCGGTAGGGCTTTCTTT. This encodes CASKSGPGRAFF.

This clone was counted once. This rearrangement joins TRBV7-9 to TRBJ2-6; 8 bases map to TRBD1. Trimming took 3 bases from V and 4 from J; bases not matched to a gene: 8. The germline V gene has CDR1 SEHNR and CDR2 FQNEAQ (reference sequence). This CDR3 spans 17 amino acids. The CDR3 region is CASSFPTGAPGANVLTF. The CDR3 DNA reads TGTGCCAGCAGCTTTCCGACAGGGGCCCCCGGGGCCAACGTCCTGACTTTC.

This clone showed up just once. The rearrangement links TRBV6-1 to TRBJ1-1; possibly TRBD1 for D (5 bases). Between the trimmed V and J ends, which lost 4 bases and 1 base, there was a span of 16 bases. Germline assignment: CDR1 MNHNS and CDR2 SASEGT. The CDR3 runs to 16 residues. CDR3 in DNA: TGTGCCAGCAGTGGCTGGGGGAGGGGCAGGAACACTGAAGCTTTCTTT. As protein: CASSGWGRGRNTEAFF.

The CDR3 loop reads CASSEARAAFTDTQYF. The DNA for the CDR3 is TGTGCCAGCAGTGAAGCGAGGGCCGCTTTCACAGATACGCAGTATTTT. The gene calls are TRBV2 and TRBJ2-3; D is perhaps TRBD2 (5 bases). The CDR3 consists of 16 residues. The germline V gene has CDR1 SNHLY and CDR2 FYNNEI. Trimming stripped 0 bases from V and 2 bases from J, with 12 bases between.

For the CDR3, the DNA is TGTGCCAGCTCACTTTCGCAGGACAGAGCTTACGACCCCCCCAATTTTTGCTTCTTC. Translation: CASSLSQDRAYDPPNFCFF. The chain uses TRBV18 and TRBJ2-1; a weak D match, TRBD1 (6 bases). CDR3 length equals 19 residues. Trimming stripped 4 bases from V and 16 bases from J, with 38 bases between. Germline CDR1 is KGHSH and CDR2 is LQKENI.

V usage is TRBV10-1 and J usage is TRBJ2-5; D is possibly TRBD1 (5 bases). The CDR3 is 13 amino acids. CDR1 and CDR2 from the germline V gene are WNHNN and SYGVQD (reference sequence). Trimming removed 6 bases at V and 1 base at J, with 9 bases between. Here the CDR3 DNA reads TGCGCCAGCAGCGGACAAACCCAAGAGACCCAGTACTTC. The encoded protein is CASSGQTQETQYF.

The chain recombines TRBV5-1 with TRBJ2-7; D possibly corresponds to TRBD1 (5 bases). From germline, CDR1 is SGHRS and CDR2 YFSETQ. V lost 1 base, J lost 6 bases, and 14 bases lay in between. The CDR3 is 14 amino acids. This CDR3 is CASSLMQGSSEQYF. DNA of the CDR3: TGCGCCAGCAGCTTGATGCAGGGAAGTTCCGAGCAGTACTTC.

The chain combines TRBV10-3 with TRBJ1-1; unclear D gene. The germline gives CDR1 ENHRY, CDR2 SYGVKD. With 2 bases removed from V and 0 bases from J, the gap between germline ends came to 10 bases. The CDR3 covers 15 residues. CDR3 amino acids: CAISERGGLNTEAFF. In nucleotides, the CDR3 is TGTGCCATCAGTGAGCGGGGAGGATTGAACACTGAAGCTTTCTTT.

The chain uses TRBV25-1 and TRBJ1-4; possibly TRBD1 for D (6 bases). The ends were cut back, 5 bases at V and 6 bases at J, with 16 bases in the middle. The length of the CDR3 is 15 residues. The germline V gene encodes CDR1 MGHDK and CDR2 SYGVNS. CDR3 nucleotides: TGTGCCAGCAGTCATACAGGGCCTAAGGATGAAAAACTGTTTTTT. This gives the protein CASSHTGPKDEKLFF.

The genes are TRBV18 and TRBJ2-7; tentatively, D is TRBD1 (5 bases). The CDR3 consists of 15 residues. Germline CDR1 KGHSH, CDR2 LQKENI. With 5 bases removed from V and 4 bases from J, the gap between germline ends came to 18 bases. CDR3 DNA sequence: TGTGCCAGCTCATTGGCTACGGACAAGACTTACGAGCAGTACTTC. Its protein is CASSLATDKTYEQYF.

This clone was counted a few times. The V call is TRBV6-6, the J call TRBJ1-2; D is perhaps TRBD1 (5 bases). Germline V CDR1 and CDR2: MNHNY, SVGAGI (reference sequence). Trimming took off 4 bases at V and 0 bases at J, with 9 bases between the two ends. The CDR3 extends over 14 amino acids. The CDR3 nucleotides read TGTGCCAGCAGTTCGACAGTAACTAACTATGGCTACACCTTC. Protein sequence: CASSSTVTNYGYTF.